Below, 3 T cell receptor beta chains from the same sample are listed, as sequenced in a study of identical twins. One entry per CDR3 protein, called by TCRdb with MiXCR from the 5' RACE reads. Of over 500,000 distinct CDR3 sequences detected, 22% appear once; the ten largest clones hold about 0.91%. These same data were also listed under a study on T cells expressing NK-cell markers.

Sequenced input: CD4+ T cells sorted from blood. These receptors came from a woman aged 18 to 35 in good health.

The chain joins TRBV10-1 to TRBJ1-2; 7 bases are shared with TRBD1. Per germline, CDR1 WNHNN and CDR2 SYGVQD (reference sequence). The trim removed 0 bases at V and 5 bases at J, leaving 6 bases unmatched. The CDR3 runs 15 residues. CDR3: CASSESTGLEYGYTF. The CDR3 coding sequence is TGCGCCAGCAGTGAGTCGACAGGGCTAGAGTATGGCTACACCTTC.

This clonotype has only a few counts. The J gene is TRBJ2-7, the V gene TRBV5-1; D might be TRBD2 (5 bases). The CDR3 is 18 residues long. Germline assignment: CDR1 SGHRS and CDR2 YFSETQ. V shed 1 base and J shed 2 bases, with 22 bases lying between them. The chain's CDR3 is CASSLLRLNPVGAYEQYF. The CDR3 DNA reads TGCGCCAGCAGCTTGTTACGATTGAATCCAGTCGGGGCCTACGAGCAGTACTTC.

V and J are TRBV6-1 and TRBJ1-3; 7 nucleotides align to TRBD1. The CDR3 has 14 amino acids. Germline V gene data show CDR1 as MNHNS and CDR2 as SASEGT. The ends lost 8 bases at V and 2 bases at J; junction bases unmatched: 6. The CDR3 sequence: CASGLGGAGNTIYF. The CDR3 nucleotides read TGTGCCAGCGGATTAGGGGGCGCTGGAAACACCATATATTTT.